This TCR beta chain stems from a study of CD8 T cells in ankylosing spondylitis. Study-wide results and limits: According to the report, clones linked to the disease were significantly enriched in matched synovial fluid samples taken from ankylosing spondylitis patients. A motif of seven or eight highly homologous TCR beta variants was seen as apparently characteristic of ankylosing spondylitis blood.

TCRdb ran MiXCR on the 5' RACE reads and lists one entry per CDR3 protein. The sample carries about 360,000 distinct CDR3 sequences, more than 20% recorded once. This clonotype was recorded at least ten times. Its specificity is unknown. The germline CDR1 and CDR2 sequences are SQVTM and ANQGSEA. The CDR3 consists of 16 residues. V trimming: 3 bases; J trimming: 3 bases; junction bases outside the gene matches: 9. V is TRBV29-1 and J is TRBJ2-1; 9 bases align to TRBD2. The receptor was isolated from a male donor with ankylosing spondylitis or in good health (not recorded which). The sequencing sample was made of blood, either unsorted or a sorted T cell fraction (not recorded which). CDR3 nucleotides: TGCAGCGTTGACATGCTTGCGGGGGGGGTCTACAATGAGCAGTTCTTC. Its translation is CSVDMLAGGVYNEQFF.